This TCR beta chain comes out of a study of blood T cell repertoires in COVID-19. Study-wide context: The samples span acute and convalescent COVID-19 from the United States, Italy and Spain. PBMCs, B-cell-depleted T cells, or T cells were the source of the cDNA or gDNA that made up the material.

Original processing notes: Researchers report that nucleated cell counts were estimated from reference gene primer amplification. Sequencing was performed with immunoSEQ multiplex PCR; in TCRdb, only in-frame clones are kept and a portion is missing. V and J calls and clone size are given by that table; D and trimming were obtained from the DNA. The profile shows some 200,000 clones, 80% to 85% of them singletons. This CDR3 has 15 amino acids. V lost 1 base to trimming and J lost 0 bases, with 9 bases between them. CDR1 and CDR2 from the germline V gene are MDHEN and SYDVKM. Material: peripheral blood. The J gene is TRBJ1-2, the V gene TRBV28; no definite D call. The sequence came from a woman aged 55-69 years with acute or convalescent COVID-19. CDR3 bases: TGTGCCAGCAGTTTATACAGCCTTCCTAACTATGGCTACACCTTC. This sequence encodes CASSLYSLPNYGYTF.